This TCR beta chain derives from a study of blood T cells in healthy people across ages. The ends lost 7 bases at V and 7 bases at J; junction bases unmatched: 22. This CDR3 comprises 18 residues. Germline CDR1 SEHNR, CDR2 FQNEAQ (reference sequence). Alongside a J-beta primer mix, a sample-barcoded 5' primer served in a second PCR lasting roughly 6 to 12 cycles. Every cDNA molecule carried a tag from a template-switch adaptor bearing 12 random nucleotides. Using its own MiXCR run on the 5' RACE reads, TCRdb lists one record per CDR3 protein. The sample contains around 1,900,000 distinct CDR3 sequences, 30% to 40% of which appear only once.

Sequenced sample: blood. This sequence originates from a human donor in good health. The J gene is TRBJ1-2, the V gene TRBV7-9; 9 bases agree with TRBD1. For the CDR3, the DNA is TGTGCCAGCATCCTAATGACCGGGACAGGGACGACGGGCGGTGGCTACACCTTC. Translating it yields CASILMTGTGTTGGGYTF.